This T cell receptor beta chain was retrieved from a study of OX40 agonist ivuxolimab in advanced cancers. Looking at the study overall: Ivuxolimab was a fully human IgG2 agonistic monoclonal antibody targeting the costimulatory receptor OX40 (CD134). Intravenous ivuxolimab was administered to patients every 2 weeks at six dose levels: 0.01, 0.1, 0.3, 1.5, 3 and 10 mg/kg. Among the roughly 52 dose-escalation patients, 19 had hepatocellular carcinoma, roughly 15 melanoma, 9 renal cell carcinoma and 9 head and neck cancer. In the dose-escalation cohort, more than 75% of patients were male, and the mean age was approximately 55 years, with a range of 23 to 79. Prior anti-PD-1, anti-PD-L1 or anti-CTLA-4 therapy was permitted, and checkpoint inhibitors had been received by under 50% of dose-escalation patients. Partial responses occurred in three dose-escalation patients: two with cutaneous melanoma and one with hepatocellular carcinoma. Peripheral TCRbeta sequencing was intended to test whether TCR sequence diversity was altered and clonal T-cell expansion was caused by ivuxolimab. The paper describes the monotherapy dose-escalation part (N = 52 patients) of the phase I trial of ivuxolimab.

CDR1 and CDR2, per the germline V gene (reference sequence), are LNHDA and SQIVND. The germline V end is reduced by 6 bases and the J end by 4 bases; junction bases left unmatched: 4. CDR3 length: 13 amino acids, cysteine to phenylalanine. Only CDR3 DNA is held: 39 bases, read in frame from base 1. As to this clone: The antigen this receptor binds is unknown. Base-call qualities are not available, and no considerably larger clone is one nucleotide away. At the DNA level, this CDR3 is encoded by other sequences in the same sample as well.

What the authors observed across the whole study: Which antigens the clonally expanded peripheral T cells were specific for was not determined. Low levels of normalized T-cell clonal expansion were also seen in some patients who did not respond. In partial responders in the 0.1-3.0 mg/kg groups, normalized peripheral clonal expansion was found to be among the lowest, especially among CD8+ T cells. At doses of 0.1 to 3.0 mg/kg, clonal expansion of both CD4+ and CD8+ T cells in blood was seen between baseline and week 6. After ivuxolimab, more expanded clones were found on average in CD8+ T cells than in CD4+ T cells.

Patients with a history of autoimmune disease or receiving systemic immunosuppression were excluded from the trial. Peripheral blood for TCR sequencing was drawn from every dose cohort at baseline, at cycle 4 day 1 and at cycle 7 day 1. The samples were taken from a phase I, first-in-human, multicenter, open-label dose-escalation trial of ivuxolimab. Adults with locally advanced or metastatic head and neck squamous cell, hepatocellular, melanoma or renal cell carcinoma were enrolled in the trial. Before TCR sequencing, CD4+ T cells and CD8+ T cells from peripheral blood were sorted into separate populations. Genomic DNA was isolated from the sorted cells so that the TCRbeta CDR3 region could be sequenced. The immunoSEQ Assay was used for sequencing of TCRbeta CDR3 regions. This is the immuneACCESS table as TCRdb keeps it, with only in-frame sequences that have V and J called. A part of the clones is gone; compared with another copy, unresolved V genes explain less than half, and the rest is unexplained. This sample lists some 80,000 clones; around 89% were detected once. The ten largest clones add up to more than 0.3% of the sample.

The specimen comprised CD4+ or CD8+ T cells sorted from blood, sampled in a trial of the OX40 agonist ivuxolimab. The origin of this receptor is an adult with an advanced solid tumor such as melanoma, head and neck, liver or kidney cancer. The chain joins TRBV19 to TRBJ2-7; TRBD2 fits 9 bases in the junction. The nucleotides are TGTGCCAGTAGCATCACTAGCGGGTACGAGCAGTACTTC. This yields the protein CASSITSGYEQYF.